This is a list of T cell receptor beta chains from one sample in a study of human T cells and chemical hapten exposure. TCRdb re-analysed the RACE reads in MiXCR, keeping a single row per CDR3 protein. The sample shows some 100,000 distinct CDR3 sequences, more than 7% of them seen only once. The sample consisted of whole blood, taken in connection with sensitization to the hapten diphenylcyclopropenone (DPC). The origin of the receptors is a middle-aged woman with alopecia areata. Some clones in this sample may be carry-over from other donors' samples. CDR3s include the opening cysteine and the closing phenylalanine or tryptophan. D genes are given only for firm matches. The size field is filled for only some rows; it gives once, few, many or a size class.

many,TRBJ1-3,TRBV7-9,TRBD1,TGTGCCACCCTCCCCCTGACAGGGAATGGAAACACCATATATTTT,CATLPLTGNGNTIYF
few,TRBJ2-6,TRBV7-9,.,TGTGCCAGCAGCCACAGGGAATCTGGGGCCAACGTCCTGACTTTC,CASSHRESGANVLTF
few,TRBJ2-1,TRBV20-1,TRBD2,TGCAGTAAGACTAGCGGGGGCCGTGAGCAGTTCTTC,CSKTSGGREQFF
many,TRBJ2-1,TRBV6-2/TRBV6-3,TRBD1,TGTGCCAGCAGAGCCAGGGGGGAGCAGTTCTTC,CASRARGEQFF
many,TRBJ1-2,TRBV12-3/TRBV12-4,.,TGTGCCAGCAGCGGGGCGAGGGCCGGCTACACCTTC,CASSGARAGYTF
.,TRBJ2-6,TRBV28,.,TGTGCCAGCAGCCCTCAGGGGAGCTCTGGGGCCAACGTCCTGACTTTC,CASSPQGSSGANVLTF
few,TRBJ2-5,TRBV7-7,.,TGTGCTAGCAGCTTAGTAGGCAGGGTAGGAGAGACCCAGTACTTC,CASSLVGRVGETQYF
many,TRBJ2-2,TRBV7-9,.,TGTGCCAGCAGCTTAATACCAGCGGGGAACACCGGGGAGCTGTTTTTT,CASSLIPAGNTGELFF
many,TRBJ1-2,TRBV2,.,TGTGCCAGCAGTGAAGTTGGTGGCTACACCTTC,CASSEVGGYTF
.,TRBJ2-7,TRBV9,TRBD2,TGTGCCAGCAGCGTAGATGGAGTGGGAGGGACTAGGAGCTACGAGCAGTACTTC,CASSVDGVGGTRSYEQYF
many,TRBJ2-1,TRBV7-6,.,TGTGCCAGCAGCTTAGTAAACGGCCCGACTGCCAGTGAGCAGTTCTTC,CASSLVNGPTASEQFF
few,TRBJ1-6,TRBV11-2,TRBD1,TGTGCCAGCAGCTTAGTAGGGGACAGTAGGTCACCCCTCCACTTT,CASSLVGDSRSPLHF
many,TRBJ1-2,TRBV12-3/TRBV12-4,TRBD1,TGTGCCAGCAGTCCGGGCCTAGGGGGCGGCTACACCTTC,CASSPGLGGGYTF
.,TRBJ2-1,TRBV4-2,.,TGTGCCAGCAGCCAAGTGAAGGTGAGGAGCTCCTACAATGAGCAGTTCTTC,CASSQVKVRSSYNEQFF
many,TRBJ1-2,TRBV19,.,TGTGCCAGTAGTATCAACAGGGCTGGTGGCTACACCTTC,CASSINRAGGYTF
few,TRBJ1-3,TRBV15,.,TGTGCCACCAGCAGCCGGGATAGGTCTGGAAACACCATATATTTT,CATSSRDRSGNTIYF
many,TRBJ2-1,TRBV25-1,.,TGTGCCAGCAGTGAATGGGGGAAAGGGTCCTACAATGAGCAGTTCTTC,CASSEWGKGSYNEQFF
many,TRBJ1-3,TRBV4-3,TRBD1,TGCGCCAGCAGCCGAGTTAACGCAGGGGGCTCTGGAAACACCATATATTTT,CASSRVNAGGSGNTIYF
.,TRBJ2-5,TRBV5-1,.,TGCGCCAGCAGCTTGCAGGGATTAGGAGAGACCCAGTACTTC,CASSLQGLGETQYF
few,TRBJ1-4,TRBV12-3/TRBV12-4,TRBD1,TGTGCCAGCAGAGGACAGGGATCCGCAACTAATGAAAAACTGTTTTTT,CASRGQGSATNEKLFF
.,TRBJ1-5,TRBV7-8,.,TGTGCCAGCAGCTCCAGGGTTATCAATCAGCCCCAGCATTTT,CASSSRVINQPQHF
many,TRBJ2-5,TRBV27,.,TGTGCCAGCAGCTCCCAAGAGACCCAGTACTTC,CASSSQETQYF
.,TRBJ2-5,TRBV11-1,TRBD1,TGTGCCAGCAGCTTATGGGTTGCTTCAGGGACAGGAGAGACCCAGTACTTC,CASSLWVASGTGETQYF
few,TRBJ2-1,TRBV20-1,TRBD2,TGCAGTGCCCTACCCGGGGGCGGGGGGGCGTACAATGAGCAGTTCTTC,CSALPGGGGAYNEQFF
few,TRBJ2-2,TRBV7-2,.,TGTGCCAGCAGCTTAGCGGTACATGGGGAGCTGTTTTTT,CASSLAVHGELFF
.,TRBJ2-3,TRBV3-1,.,TGTGCCAGCAGCCAAGAGGGGACTAGCACAGATACGCAGTATTTT,CASSQEGTSTDTQYF
many,TRBJ1-1,TRBV10-3,TRBD1,TGTGCCATCAGTATGACAGGGGGAGAGGATGAAGCTTTCTTT,CAISMTGGEDEAFF
few,TRBJ1-2,TRBV15,.,TGTGCCACCAGCAGAGATCCTCACTATGGCTACACCTTC,CATSRDPHYGYTF
many,TRBJ2-3,TRBV12-3/TRBV12-4,TRBD2,TGTGCCAGCAGTTTACCTCCTGGGAAGACTAGCGGGGGGTCCACAGATACGCAGTATTTT,CASSLPPGKTSGGSTDTQYF
.,TRBJ2-5,TRBV3-1,TRBD2,TGTGCCAGCAGCCTTGGGACTAGCGGGGGGGCCGACGAGACCCAGTACTTC,CASSLGTSGGADETQYF
.,TRBJ2-7,TRBV6-6,.,TGTGCCAGCACGGAGGGCTTGGGGGAGCAGTACTTC,CASTEGLGEQYF
.,TRBJ1-4,TRBV27,TRBD1,TGTGCCAGCAGTCTCAGGGGGCTTGGGGAAAAACTGTTTTTT,CASSLRGLGEKLFF
few,TRBJ2-7,TRBV2,.,TGTGCCAGCAGTTTTGGAGGCAGGGGACCCTACGAGCAGTACTTC,CASSFGGRGPYEQYF
few,TRBJ2-6,TRBV29-1,.,TGCAGCGTTGACGGGGCGGACGGGGCCAACGTCCTGACTTTC,CSVDGADGANVLTF
.,TRBJ2-5,TRBV9,.,TGTGCCAGCAGCATTCTTGGACAGTATGGAGAGACCCAGTACTTC,CASSILGQYGETQYF
many,TRBJ2-7,TRBV10-3,TRBD1,TGTGCCATCAGCAGAGACAGGGACCACGAGCAGTACTTC,CAISRDRDHEQYF
many,TRBJ1-1,TRBV24-1,.,TGTGCCACCAGTGAAGCCGGGACGGAGAACACTGAAGCTTTCTTT,CATSEAGTENTEAFF